The 9 T cell receptor beta chains presented below share a single source sample, sequenced in a study of T-cell reconstitution after alpha-beta-depleted transplantation in children. Unique molecular identifiers were built into the TCRbeta library. TCRdb fed the PCR reads into MiXCR, producing one record per CDR3 protein. Of about 250,000 distinct CDR3 sequences listed, 20% to 30% are singletons. This material consisted of PBMCs, mostly from graft donor cells, taken 360 days after TCRalphabeta/CD19-depleted stem cell transplant. These receptor sequences come from a female patient aged 2-15 years who had a stem cell transplant for congenital amegakaryocytic thrombocytopenia, so the T cells may come from the graft donor.

This clonotype came up a few times. The genes are TRBV7-8 and TRBJ2-1; D unclear. Germline-derived CDR1 and CDR2 are SGHVS and FQNEAQ. The CDR3 runs 12 residues. V gave up 5 bases and J gave up 5 bases, with 7 bases separating them. The CDR3 is CASSTLDNEQFF. The CDR3 coding sequence is TGTGCCAGCAGCACATTAGACAATGAGCAGTTCTTC.

The V and J genes are TRBV7-9 and TRBJ2-5; D uncertain. CDR1 is SEHNR and CDR2 is FQNEAQ in the germline V gene (reference sequence). The CDR3 has 11 amino acids. Trimming cost V 7 bases and J 5 bases, with 8 bases left between them. The CDR3: CASTPLETQYF. The DNA of the CDR3 is TGTGCCAGCACCCCTCTCGAGACCCAGTACTTC.

The V and J genes are TRBV6-5 and TRBJ2-1, with 10 positions matching TRBD2. From germline, CDR1 is MNHEY and CDR2 SVGAGI. The junction had 4 bases not matched to a gene; V was cut back by 3 bases and J by 8 bases. The CDR3 is 14 residues long. This CDR3 reads CASSYQAGGDEQFF. CDR3 sequence (DNA): TGTGCCAGCAGTTATCAAGCGGGAGGGGATGAGCAGTTCTTC.

This clonotype occurred a few times. The chain combines TRBV20-1 with TRBJ1-1; a possible D gene is TRBD1 (5 bases). Trimming removed 0 bases from V and 0 bases from J, with 11 bases in between. The CDR3 runs to 15 residues. Germline values: CDR1 DFQATT, CDR2 SNEGSKA (reference sequence). The CDR3: CSARDAGVMNTEAFF. DNA for the CDR3: TGCAGTGCTAGAGATGCGGGGGTAATGAACACTGAAGCTTTCTTT.

This chain links TRBV2 with TRBJ2-7, with a tentative D call TRBD1 (5 bases). This CDR3 has 14 residues. The ends were cut back, 3 bases at V and 5 bases at J, with 14 bases in the middle. Germline V CDR1 and CDR2: SNHLY, FYNNEI. Here the CDR3 DNA reads TGTGCCAGCAGTGATCCAGGGCAGGGTGACGAGCAGTACTTC. Its protein is CASSDPGQGDEQYF.

The chain has TRBV2 and TRBJ2-1; either TRBD1 or TRBD2 may fit D (5 bases each). V lost 5 bases and J 8 bases, leaving 13 bases between the germline ends. The CDR3 runs 13 residues. Germline-derived CDR1 and CDR2 are SNHLY and FYNNEI. This CDR3 reads CASSTTRGDEQFF. The CDR3, as DNA: TGTGCCAGCAGTACCACCCGGGGCGATGAGCAGTTCTTC. Using reference TRBV2 and TRBJ2-1 for the parts outside the CDR3, the full variable domain is EPEVTQTPSHQVTQMGQEVILRCVPISNHLYFYWYRQILGQKVEFLVSFYNNEISEKSEIFDDQFSVERPDGSNFTLKIRSTKLEDSAMYFCASSTTRGDEQFFGPGTRLTVL.

The V gene is TRBV6-2 or TRBV6-3, the J gene TRBJ2-7, with unresolved D. Trimming took off 5 bases at V and 2 bases at J, with 4 bases between the two ends. There are 11 residues in the CDR3. Germline V gene sequence: CDR1 MNHEY, CDR2 SVGEGT. In DNA, the CDR3 is TGTGCCAGCAGTGATCCCTACGAGCAGTACTTC. Translating gives CASSDPYEQYF.

This clonotype was counted a single time. The chain has TRBV6-5 and TRBJ2-2, with D perhaps assigned TRBD1 or TRBD2 (5 bases each). Germline CDR1 and CDR2: MNHEY and SVGAGI. This CDR3 contains 15 residues. Trimming took 0 bases from V and 7 from J, leaving 12 bases between them. CDR3 protein: CASSYSATGGGELFF. CDR3 coding DNA: TGTGCCAGCAGTTACTCGGCAACTGGGGGCGGGGAGCTGTTTTTT.

The table lists this clonotype with a few counts. The V call is TRBV4-3, the J call TRBJ1-6; 10 nucleotides agree with TRBD1. Germline V gene lookup returns CDR1 LGHNA and CDR2 YSLEER. This CDR3 spans 15 amino acids. J lost 8 bases, V lost 2 bases, and 3 bases had no gene match. The CDR3 bases are TGCGCCAGCAGCCAACGGGACAGGGGTGATTCACCCCTCCACTTT. Its protein is CASSQRDRGDSPLHF.